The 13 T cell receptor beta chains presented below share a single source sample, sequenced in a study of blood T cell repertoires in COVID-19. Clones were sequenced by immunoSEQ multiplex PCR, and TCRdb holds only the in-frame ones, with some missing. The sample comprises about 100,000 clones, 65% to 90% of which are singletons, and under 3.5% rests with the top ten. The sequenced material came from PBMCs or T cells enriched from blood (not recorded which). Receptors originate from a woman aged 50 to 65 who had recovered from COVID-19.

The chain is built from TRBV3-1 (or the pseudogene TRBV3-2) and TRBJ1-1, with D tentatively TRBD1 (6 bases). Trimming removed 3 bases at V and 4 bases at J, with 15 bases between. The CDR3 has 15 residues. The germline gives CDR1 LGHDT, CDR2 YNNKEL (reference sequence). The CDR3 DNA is TGTGCCAGCAGCCACGTCACAGGGATCGGCACTGAAGCTTTCTTT. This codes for CASSHVTGIGTEAFF.

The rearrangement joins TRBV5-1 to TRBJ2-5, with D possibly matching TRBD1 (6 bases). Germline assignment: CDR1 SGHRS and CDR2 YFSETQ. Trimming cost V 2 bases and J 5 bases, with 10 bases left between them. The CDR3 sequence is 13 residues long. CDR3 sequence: CASSFGGSETQYF. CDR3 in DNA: TGCGCCAGCAGCTTTGGGGGCTCGGAGACCCAGTACTTC.

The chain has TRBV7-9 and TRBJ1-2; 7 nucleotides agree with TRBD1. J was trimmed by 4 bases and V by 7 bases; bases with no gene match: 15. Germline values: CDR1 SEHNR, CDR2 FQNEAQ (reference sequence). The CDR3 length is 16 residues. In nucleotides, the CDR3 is TGTGCCAGCATCTACTATCCGGACAGGTTCCCCTATGGCTACACCTTC. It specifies CASIYYPDRFPYGYTF.

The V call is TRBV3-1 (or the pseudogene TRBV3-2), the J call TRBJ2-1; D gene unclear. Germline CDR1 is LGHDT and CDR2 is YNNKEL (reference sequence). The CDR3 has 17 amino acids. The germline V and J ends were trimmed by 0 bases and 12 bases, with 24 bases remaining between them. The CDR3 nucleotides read TGTGCCAGCAGCCAAGATCGACTTCTAGAGACTCTGAGTGTGCAGTTCTTC. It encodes CASSQDRLLETLSVQFF.

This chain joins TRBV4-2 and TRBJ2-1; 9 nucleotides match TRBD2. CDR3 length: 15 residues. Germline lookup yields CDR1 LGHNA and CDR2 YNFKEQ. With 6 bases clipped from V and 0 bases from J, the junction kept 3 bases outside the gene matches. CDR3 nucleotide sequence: TGTGCCAGCAGACAACTAGCGGGCTCCTACAATGAGCAGTTCTTC. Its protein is CASRQLAGSYNEQFF.

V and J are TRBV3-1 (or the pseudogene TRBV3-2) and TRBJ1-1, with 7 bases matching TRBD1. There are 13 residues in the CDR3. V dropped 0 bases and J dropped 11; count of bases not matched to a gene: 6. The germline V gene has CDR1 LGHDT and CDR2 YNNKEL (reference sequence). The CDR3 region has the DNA TGTGCCAGCAGCCAAGACCCTACAGGGGTCGCTTTCTTT. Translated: CASSQDPTGVAFF.

This CDR3 reads CTSSGRGRWDGTDTQYF. The CDR3 nucleotides read TGCACCAGCAGCGGCAGGGGGCGCTGGGACGGCACAGATACGCAGTATTTT. V and J are TRBV1 and TRBJ2-3; the table's TRBD1 call for D was not verified on the DNA. TRBV1 counts as a pseudogene. The CDR3 sequence is 17 residues long.

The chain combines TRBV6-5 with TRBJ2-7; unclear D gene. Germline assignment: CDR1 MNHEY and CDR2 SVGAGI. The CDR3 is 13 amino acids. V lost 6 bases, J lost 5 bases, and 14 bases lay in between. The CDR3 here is CASRHPTTHEQYF. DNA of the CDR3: TGTGCCAGCAGACACCCCACTACACACGAGCAGTACTTC.

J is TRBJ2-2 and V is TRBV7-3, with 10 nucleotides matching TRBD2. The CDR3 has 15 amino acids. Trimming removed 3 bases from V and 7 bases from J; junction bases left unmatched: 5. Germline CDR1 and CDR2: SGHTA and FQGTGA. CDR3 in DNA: TGTGCCAGCAGCTTCTTAGCGGGAGGTCACGGGGAGCTGTTTTTT. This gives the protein CASSFLAGGHGELFF.

The CDR3 spells CASSRAGVNSPLHF. CDR3 sequence (DNA): TGTGCCAGCAGCCGGGCAGGGGTCAATTCACCCCTCCACTTT. The genes are TRBV4-2 and TRBJ1-6; perhaps TRBD1 as D (6 bases). The germline gives CDR1 LGHNA, CDR2 YNFKEQ. V dropped 4 bases and J dropped 7 bases, with 11 bases sitting between them. The CDR3 is 14 residues long.

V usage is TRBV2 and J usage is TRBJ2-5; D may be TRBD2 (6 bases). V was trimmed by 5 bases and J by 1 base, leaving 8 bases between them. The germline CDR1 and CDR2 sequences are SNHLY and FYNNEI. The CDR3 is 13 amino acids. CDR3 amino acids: CASSWDSQETQYF. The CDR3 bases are TGTGCCAGCAGTTGGGACTCCCAAGAGACCCAGTACTTC.

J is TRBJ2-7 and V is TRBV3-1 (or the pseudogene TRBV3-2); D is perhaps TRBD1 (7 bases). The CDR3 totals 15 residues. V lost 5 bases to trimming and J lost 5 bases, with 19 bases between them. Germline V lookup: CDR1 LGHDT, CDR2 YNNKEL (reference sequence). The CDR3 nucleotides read TGTGCCAGCAGCGCCCGACAGGGCGGGACCCACGAGCAGTACTTC. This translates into CASSARQGGTHEQYF.

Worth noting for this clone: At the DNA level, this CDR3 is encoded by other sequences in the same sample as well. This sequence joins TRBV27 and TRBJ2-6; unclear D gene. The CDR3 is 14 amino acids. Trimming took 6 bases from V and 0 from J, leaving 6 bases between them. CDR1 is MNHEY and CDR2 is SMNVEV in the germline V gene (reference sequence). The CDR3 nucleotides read TGTGCCAGCAGCTCCTACTCTGGGGCCAACGTCCTGACTTTC. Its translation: CASSSYSGANVLTF.